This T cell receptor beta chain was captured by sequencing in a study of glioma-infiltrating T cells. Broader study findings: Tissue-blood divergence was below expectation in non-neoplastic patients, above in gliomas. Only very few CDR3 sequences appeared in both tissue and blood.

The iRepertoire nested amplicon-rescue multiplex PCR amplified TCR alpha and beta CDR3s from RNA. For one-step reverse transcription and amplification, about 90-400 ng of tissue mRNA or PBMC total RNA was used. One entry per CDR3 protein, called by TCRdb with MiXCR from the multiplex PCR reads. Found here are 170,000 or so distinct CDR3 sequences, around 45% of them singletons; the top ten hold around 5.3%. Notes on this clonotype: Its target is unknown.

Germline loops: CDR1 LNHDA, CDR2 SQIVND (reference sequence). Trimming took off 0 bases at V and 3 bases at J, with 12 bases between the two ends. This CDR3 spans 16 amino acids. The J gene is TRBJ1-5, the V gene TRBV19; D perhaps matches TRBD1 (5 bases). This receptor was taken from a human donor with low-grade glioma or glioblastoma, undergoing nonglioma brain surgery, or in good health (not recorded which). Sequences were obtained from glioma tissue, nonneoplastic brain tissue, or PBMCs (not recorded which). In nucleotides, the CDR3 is TGTGCCAGTAGTATAGATCGTTGGGACCCCAATCAGCCCCAGCATTTT. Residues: CASSIDRWDPNQPQHF.